Listed below are T cell receptor beta chains from one sample, sequenced in a study of blood T cell repertoires in COVID-19. Here immunoSEQ multiplex PCR was the method, and the copy in TCRdb shows in-frame clones only, minus some. Of approximately 80,000 clones in the sample, 65% to 90% are singletons; the top ten hold around a tenth. Sequenced material: peripheral blood. Source of these receptors: a man aged 45 to 65 with COVID-19, enrolled during active disease. CDR3s leave out the opening cysteine and the closing phenylalanine or tryptophan. Size values are once, few and many counts, or a class for expanded clones, and some rows have none.

- | TRBV24-1 | ATSDLPGTGHTGELF
once | TRBV25-1 | ASSRPGEGGYT
- | TRBV28 | ASSLDYPSSYEQY
- | TRBV18 | ASSSTGGGNEQF
- | TRBV18 | ASSPQLGDYSNEQF
- | TRBV28 | ASSYGGGWTEAF
- | TRBV29-1 | SAPLRANTEAF
- | TRBV9 | ASTGNTDTQY
- | TRBV20-1 | SASPGTDTQY
- | TRBV30 | AWGRGGGYT
once | TRBV2 | ASAGELNTEAF
- | TRBV30 | AWATLAGGPGGELF
- | TRBV19 | ASRQGGTEAF
once | TRBV28 | ASSPRWGGRMNTEAF
- | TRBV28 | ASTLDRGYGYT
- | TRBV2 | ASSARPAWTQY
- | TRBV7-2 | ASSLRARQISGNTIY
- | TRBV20-1 | SASASWGGLYNEQF
- | TRBV20-1 | SAPRETQY
- | TRBV28 | ASRQAEGRNEQF
- | TRBV4-3 | ASSQVTGGTNYGYT
once | TRBV27 | ASGTQGLRGYT
- | TRBV5-4 | ASSSDRGRTGELF
- | TRBV6-5 | ASRSRGAYQPQH
- | TRBV5-1 | ASSLEQPNTEAF
- | TRBV24-1 | ATSVGARNTGELF
- | TRBV20-1 | SASFADQETQY
- | TRBV28 | ASSPPDLLAGVRNEQF
- | TRBV6-5 | ASSRETVNTEAF
many | TRBV5-1 | ASSLAGGYTEAF
- | TRBV25-1 | ASSEYGEKPFTDTQY
once | TRBV6-6 | ASSLTGGLETQY
- | TRBV5-5 | ASSLGSRRGTQY
- | TRBV5-1 | ASSLYQGGYGYT
- | TRBV24-1 | ATNGYEQY
- | TRBV10-3 | AISEPGQGVANTEAF
- | TRBV7-2 | ASSLQRDRARDTQY
- | TRBV9 | ASSVDHSYGYT
- | TRBV5-8 | ASSLSGTFYGYT
- | TRBV3-1/TRBV3-2 | ASSLRDSKTEAF
- | TRBV7-2 | ASSLAAGGEQY
few | TRBV28 | ASSPEGVGYT
- | TRBV28 | ASSLWAGRGNQPQH
- | TRBV5-1 | ASSRKAGEGTQY
once | TRBV7-2 | ASTLTGHDNSPLH